This T cell receptor beta chain was profiled in a study of T cells expressing NK-cell markers. Study as a whole: Sorted CD3+CD56-NKG2C+, CD3+CD56+NKG2C- and CD3+CD56+NKG2C+ T cells were the source of the TCR beta repertoires. Seven sequenced donors out of eight were HCMV-seropositive, one seronegative. Study findings and constraints: Of the CD8+ T cell pool in over 5 donors, roughly 1.0-7.5% was accounted for by dominant NKG2C+ clonotypes. In several donors, dominant clonotypes made up roughly 25-60.1% of CD3+CD56-NKG2C+ cells.

About this clonotype: Its antigen is undetermined.

The CDR3 totals 15 residues. CDR1 and CDR2 from the germline V gene are DFQATT and SNEGSKA (reference sequence). Using the 5' RACE reads, TCRdb records one entry per CDR3 protein without DNA. Its table records a few hundred thousand distinct CDR3 sequences. Sequenced input: blood T cells: a sorted CD56 or NKG2C T cell subset, CD4+ or CD8+ T cells, or bulk PBMC T cells (not recorded which). The chain uses TRBV20-1 and TRBJ2-2; TCRdb's D gene call, TRBD2, goes unchecked for lack of DNA. The source is a man aged 18 to 69 in good health. CDR3 in amino acids: CSAGLAGVNTGELFF.